The 30 T cell receptor beta chains below come from one sample, sequenced in a study of PD-1 blockade in classical Hodgkin lymphoma (TCRdb year 2020). The library was prepared using the immunoSEQ multiplex PCR assay. TCRdb provides this immuneACCESS table in a form limited to in-frame rearrangements. Some clones are lacking; in checked studies, under half of them reflect an unresolved V gene, and why the rest are absent is not known. The table for this sample lists about 110,000 clones; roughly nine tenths of them were counted only once. The ten largest clones add up to just under 20% of the sample. This specimen's time point label, per the study, means: cycle 2 day 1 (C2D1) of nivolumab. All trial patients had relapsed after autologous stem cell transplantation, with cohorts A, B and C differing in prior brentuximab vedotin exposure. Here the sequenced sample was peripheral blood mononuclear cells (PBMCs), taken before the second cycle of nivolumab. The receptor set was obtained from a human donor with classical Hodgkin lymphoma.

The chain uses TRBV5-8 and TRBJ1-1; possibly TRBD1 for D (6 bases). In germline, CDR1 is SGHTS, CDR2 YDEGEE. Trimming cost V 4 bases and J 0 bases, with 19 bases left between them. The CDR3 runs 17 residues. Here the CDR3 reads CASSVTGSGTLNTEAFF. Written as DNA, the CDR3 is TGTGCCAGCAGCGTGACAGGATCCGGGACATTGAACACTGAAGCTTTCTTT. The whole variable domain, remainder taken from reference TRBV5-8 and TRBJ1-1, is EAGVTQSPTHLIKTRGQQATLRCSPISGHTSVYWYQQALGLGLQFLLWYDEGEERNRGNFPPRFSGRQFPNYSSELNVNALELEDSALYLCASSVTGSGTLNTEAFFGQGTRLTVV.

This rearrangement joins TRBV5-1 to TRBJ2-1; TRBD2 aligns across 11 bases. This CDR3 comprises 19 residues. With V trimmed by 4 bases and J by 0 bases, 12 bases remained unmatched. Germline CDR1 and CDR2: SGHRS and YFSETQ. The CDR3 loop reads CASSPWGLAERSSYNEQFF. The CDR3 DNA reads TGCGCCAGCAGCCCCTGGGGACTAGCGGAGAGAAGCTCCTACAATGAGCAGTTCTTC.

The CDR3 DNA follows: TGTGCCAGCAGCTTAGGTATCCCAGGGCTTAGCAATCAGCCCCAGCATTTT. Its translation is CASSLGIPGLSNQPQHF. The J gene is TRBJ1-5, the V gene TRBV7-9; D is possibly TRBD1 (5 bases). The CDR3 length is 17 residues. V was clipped by 1 base and J by 0 bases, with 13 bases between them. Germline loops: CDR1 SEHNR, CDR2 FQNEAQ (reference sequence). Variable domain in full (rest from reference TRBV7-9 and TRBJ1-5): DTGVSQNPRHKITKRGQNVTFRCDPISEHNRLYWYRQTLGQGPEFLTYFQNEAQLEKSRLLSDRFSAERPKGSFSTLEIQRTEQGDSAMYLCASSLGIPGLSNQPQHFGDGTRLSIL.

The chain combines TRBV5-6 with TRBJ1-2; 8 bases match TRBD1. The CDR3 is 16 amino acids. Trimming took 2 bases from V and 11 from J; bases not matched to a gene: 17. Germline CDR1 is SGHDT and CDR2 is YYEEEE. This CDR3 reads CASSFEPNRRTGPYTF. The CDR3 bases are TGTGCCAGCAGCTTCGAACCCAATCGAAGGACAGGGCCATACACCTTC.

The chain couples TRBV7-2 to TRBJ1-1, with a weak D call TRBD1 (6 bases). Trimming shortened V by 1 base and J by 1 base, and 22 bases separated the two germline ends. Looked up from germline, CDR1 is SGHTA and CDR2 is FQGNSA. The CDR3 runs to 19 residues. The CDR3 DNA sequence: TGTGCCAGCAGCTTAGTGTCCGGACGGGGGGCAGGGAAGAACACTGAAGCTTTCTTT. This codes for CASSLVSGRGAGKNTEAFF.

The chain carries TRBV5-1 and TRBJ2-3; 9 bases are a match to TRBD1. V lost 5 bases and J lost 3; bases outside the gene matches: 1. The CDR3 contains 13 residues. The germline V gene encodes CDR1 SGHRS and CDR2 YFSETQ. The CDR3, as DNA: TGCGCCAGCAGACAGGGGGCAACAGATACGCAGTATTTT. Residues: CASRQGATDTQYF.

The chain recombines TRBV10-2 with TRBJ2-4; 15 bases map to TRBD2. J gave up 3 bases and V 0 bases, and 6 bases lay outside the gene matches. The V gene's germline CDR1 is WSHSY and CDR2 SAAADI. The CDR3 has 19 amino acids. CDR3 loop: CASSESGLAGGSGKNIQYF. The CDR3 bases are TGCGCCAGCAGTGAGTCGGGACTAGCGGGAGGATCGGGCAAAAACATTCAGTACTTC.

V gene TRBV7-9 combines with J gene TRBJ2-7; TRBD1 matches at 7 bases. Per the germline V gene, CDR1 is SEHNR and CDR2 is FQNEAQ (reference sequence). CDR3 length: 13 residues. The V and J ends lost 6 bases and 0 bases, in that order; junction bases with no gene match: 2. The CDR3 loop reads CASRGQSSYEQYF. The CDR3 DNA reads as TGTGCCAGCAGGGGACAGAGCTCCTACGAGCAGTACTTC.

The CDR3 loop is CAISESRVAQYF. The CDR3 nucleotides are TGTGCCATCAGTGAGTCGCGGGTTGCGCAGTACTTC. The rearrangement uses TRBV10-3 and TRBJ2-7; perhaps TRBD2 as D (5 bases). Trimming removed 0 bases at V and 9 bases at J, with 9 bases between. Per the germline V gene, CDR1 is ENHRY and CDR2 is SYGVKD. CDR3 size: 12 residues.

V and J are TRBV9 and TRBJ1-2, with 7 bases fitting TRBD1. CDR1 is SGDLS and CDR2 is YYNGEE in the germline V gene. J lost 4 bases, V lost 0 bases, and 6 bases had no gene match. The CDR3 covers 15 residues. The CDR3 protein is CASSVETGAPYGYTF. In DNA form, the CDR3 reads TGTGCCAGCAGCGTAGAAACAGGGGCACCCTATGGCTACACCTTC.

This clone was found once. This chain uses TRBV27 with TRBJ2-7; D gene uncertain. Between the trimmed V and J ends, which lost 4 bases and 7 bases, there was a span of 17 bases. The CDR3 has 14 residues. The V gene's germline CDR1 is MNHEY and CDR2 SMNVEV (reference sequence). CDR3 DNA: TGTGCCAGCAGTTGGGCGGCAGGACCCGTGGAGCAGTACTTC. This sequence encodes CASSWAAGPVEQYF.

CDR3 protein: CASSLGASISTEAFF. Written as DNA, the CDR3 is TGTGCCAGCAGCTTGGGGGCCTCTATCAGCACTGAAGCTTTCTTT. The J gene is TRBJ1-1, the V gene TRBV5-6; D is unresolved. The CDR3 has 15 residues. CDR1 is SGHDT, CDR2 YYEEEE, per germline. V was shortened by 0 bases and J by 4 bases, with 13 bases between the two germline ends.

The J gene is TRBJ2-1, the V gene TRBV2; 7 bases are a match to TRBD2. Looked up from germline, CDR1 is SNHLY and CDR2 is FYNNEI. The junction had 14 bases not matched to a gene; V was cut back by 4 bases and J by 2 bases. CDR3 length: 18 residues. CDR3 bases: TGTGCCAGCAGTGGTTTCCCCAGTGCGGGAGCGACCTACAATGAGCAGTTCTTC. As protein: CASSGFPSAGATYNEQFF.

The chain carries TRBV2 and TRBJ1-4; TRBD1 agrees at 8 bases. This CDR3 comprises 17 residues. From germline, CDR1 is SNHLY and CDR2 FYNNEI. V was clipped by 0 bases and J by 8 bases; unmatched bases: 11. This chain's CDR3 is CASSEALPWTGREKLFF. In DNA, the CDR3 is TGTGCCAGCAGTGAAGCGCTTCCTTGGACAGGGAGGGAAAAACTGTTTTTT. The whole variable domain, filled in from reference TRBV2 and TRBJ1-4, reads EPEVTQTPSHQVTQMGQEVILRCVPISNHLYFYWYRQILGQKVEFLVSFYNNEISEKSEIFDDQFSVERPDGSNFTLKIRSTKLEDSAMYFCASSEALPWTGREKLFFGSGTQLSVL.

V and J are TRBV5-4 and TRBJ2-7; 12 nucleotides line up with TRBD2. CDR1 and CDR2 from the germline V gene are SGHNT and YYREEE (reference sequence). V lost 2 bases to trimming and J lost 7 bases; unmatched junction nucleotides: 7. This CDR3 has 15 amino acids. CDR3 sequence (DNA): TGTGCCAGCAGCTTCACACTAGCGGGAGGAGGGGAGCAGTACTTC. It specifies CASSFTLAGGGEQYF. The full variable domain, in which reference TRBV5-4 and TRBJ2-7 provide the parts outside the CDR3, is ETGVTQSPTHLIKTRGQQVTLRCSSQSGHNTVSWYQQALGQGPQFIFQYYREEENGRGNFPPRFSGLQFPNYSSELNVNALELDDSALYLCASSFTLAGGGEQYFGPGTRLTVT.

The rearrangement uses TRBV4-3 and TRBJ2-1; 7 nucleotides align to TRBD1. V shed 0 bases and J 4 bases; nucleotides not matched to a gene: 3. The CDR3 has 15 amino acids. Germline CDR1 and CDR2: LGHNA and YSLEER. CDR3 in DNA: TGCGCCAGCAGCCAAGATCGGGGACAGTACAATGAGCAGTTCTTC. Its protein product is CASSQDRGQYNEQFF.

The gene calls are TRBV6-1 and TRBJ2-1, with TRBD2 identical over 7 bases. Per the germline V gene, CDR1 is MNHNS and CDR2 is SASEGT. With V trimmed by 10 bases and J by 4 bases, 7 bases remained unmatched. This CDR3 has 13 residues. The CDR3 DNA reads as TGTGCCACCAGGCTAGCGGCTTACAATGAGCAGTTCTTC. Translating it yields CATRLAAYNEQFF.

This chain connects TRBV5-1 to TRBJ1-1; tentatively, D is TRBD1 (5 bases). This CDR3 region has 15 residues. With 0 bases removed from V and 4 bases from J, the gap between germline ends came to 13 bases. Germline values: CDR1 SGHRS, CDR2 YFSETQ. The CDR3 DNA reads as TGCGCCAGCAGCTTGGTGACCTCGGGGGGCACTGAAGCTTTCTTT. Its protein product is CASSLVTSGGTEAFF.

The J gene is TRBJ2-3, the V gene TRBV30, with 10 bases identical to TRBD2. The V and J ends lost 0 bases and 2 bases, in that order; junction bases with no gene match: 8. This CDR3 spans 17 amino acids. Germline V lookup: CDR1 GTSNPN, CDR2 SVGIG (reference sequence). The CDR3 loop is CAWSVRSGRAFTDTQYF. The DNA of the CDR3 is TGTGCCTGGAGTGTACGGAGCGGGAGGGCCTTCACAGATACGCAGTATTTT.

The chain carries TRBV15 and TRBJ2-1; D possibly corresponds to TRBD1 (6 bases). The CDR3 length is 14 residues. The V gene lost 5 bases and the J gene lost 13 bases, with 21 bases spanning the gap. Germline V gene sequence: CDR1 LNHNV, CDR2 YYDKDF (reference sequence). The CDR3 DNA reads TGTGCCACCAGCCAAGACGGACAGATAGGGAGACAGTTCTTC. This sequence encodes CATSQDGQIGRQFF.

The chain uses TRBV30 and TRBJ2-7; TRBD2 matches 9 bases. Unmatched junction bases numbered 7, after V lost 0 bases and J lost 4 bases. Germline V gene sequence: CDR1 GTSNPN, CDR2 SVGIG (reference sequence). The CDR3 is 15 residues long. The CDR3 loop reads CAWSVQSGRRYEQYF. CDR3 bases: TGTGCCTGGAGTGTACAGAGCGGGAGGAGGTACGAGCAGTACTTC.

The J gene is TRBJ2-4, the V gene TRBV19, with no clear D. Germline-derived CDR1 and CDR2 are LNHDA and SQIVND (reference sequence). Trimming pared 1 base from V and 0 bases from J, leaving 16 bases between. This CDR3 comprises 18 residues. CDR3 sequence reads: CASSIVGPLTGAKNIQYF. In DNA form, the CDR3 reads TGTGCCAGTAGTATAGTCGGGCCCCTGACGGGAGCCAAAAACATTCAGTACTTC.

The chain is built from TRBV7-6 and TRBJ2-2; 7 bases agree with TRBD1. Germline trimming cut 2 bases from V and 8 bases from J; bases unmatched to any gene: 2. From germline, CDR1 is SGHVS and CDR2 FNYEAQ. This CDR3 contains 13 residues. The CDR3 nucleotides read TGTGCCAGCAGCTTATTGGACAGGGGGGAGCTGTTTTTT. Protein sequence: CASSLLDRGELFF.

This clone was seen once. The chain uses TRBV6-4 and TRBJ2-6; no clear D gene. The CDR3 is 14 amino acids. The germline V gene has CDR1 MRHNA and CDR2 SNTAGT. The V and J ends lost 2 bases and 2 bases respectively, with 4 bases between them. In nucleotides, the CDR3 is TGTGCCAGCAGTGACACGGCTGGGGCCAACGTCCTGACTTTC. Translation gives CASSDTAGANVLTF.

V and J are TRBV30 and TRBJ1-2; the match to TRBD1 covers 7 bases. This CDR3 is built from 14 residues. Germline V gives CDR1 GTSNPN, CDR2 SVGIG (reference sequence). The V gene end was trimmed by 3 bases and the J gene end by 4 bases; junction bases not matched to a gene: 8. In DNA, the CDR3 is TGTGCCTGGAGGGTGACAGGGCAAACCTATGGCTACACCTTC. It specifies CAWRVTGQTYGYTF.

CDR3 sequence reads: CASSPGQGGNQPQHF. Written as DNA, the CDR3 is TGTGCCAGCTCACCGGGGCAGGGGGGCAATCAGCCCCAGCATTTT. The chain recombines TRBV18 with TRBJ1-5; TRBD1 agrees at 7 bases. The CDR3 spans 15 residues. Trimming at V came to 3 bases and at J to 2 bases, leaving 4 bases not matched to a gene. Germline CDR1 reads KGHSH; CDR2 reads LQKENI.

The V gene is TRBV6-5, the J gene TRBJ1-2; D might be TRBD1 (6 bases). V lost 5 bases and J lost 4, with 11 bases in between. The CDR3 is 13 residues long. Germline values: CDR1 MNHEY, CDR2 SVGAGI. The CDR3 nucleotides read TGTGCCAGCAGTCCGGGGGCAGCCTATGGCTACACCTTC. It is translated as CASSPGAAYGYTF.

The chain employs TRBV11-2 and TRBJ2-7; 7 bases fit TRBD2. V gave up 0 bases and J gave up 4 bases; unmatched junction bases: 6. Germline loops: CDR1 SGHAT, CDR2 FQNNGV. This CDR3 is built from 15 residues. CDR3 region: CASSLERLAKYEQYF. The DNA for the CDR3 is TGTGCCAGCAGCTTAGAAAGACTAGCAAAATACGAGCAGTACTTC.

The chain employs TRBV25-1 and TRBJ2-7; D is ambiguous. This CDR3 has 13 amino acids. Germline CDR1 and CDR2: MGHDK and SYGVNS. V was trimmed by 4 bases and J by 5 bases, leaving 12 bases between them. The CDR3 nucleotides are TGTGCCAGCAGTGCTAATTGGAACAACGAGCAGTACTTC. Translating it yields CASSANWNNEQYF.

V is TRBV25-1 and J is TRBJ2-7; a weak D match, TRBD2 (6 bases). This CDR3 contains 10 residues. Per the germline V gene, CDR1 is MGHDK and CDR2 is SYGVNS. The CDR3 sequence: CASGTYEQYF. CDR3 nucleotide sequence: TGTGCTAGCGGAACCTACGAGCAGTACTTC.